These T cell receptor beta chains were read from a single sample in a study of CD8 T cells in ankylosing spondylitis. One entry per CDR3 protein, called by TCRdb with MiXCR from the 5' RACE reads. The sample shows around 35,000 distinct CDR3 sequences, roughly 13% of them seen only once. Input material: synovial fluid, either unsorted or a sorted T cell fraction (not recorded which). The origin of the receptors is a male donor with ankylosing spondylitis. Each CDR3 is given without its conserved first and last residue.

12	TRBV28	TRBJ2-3	ASSLFGSTDTQY
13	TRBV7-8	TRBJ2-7	ASSWGGHSSYEQY
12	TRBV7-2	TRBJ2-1	ASSFCGTYNEQF
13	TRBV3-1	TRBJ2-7	ASSPSSDFPYEQY
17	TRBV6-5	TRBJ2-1	ASSYGRTSGSLPHNEQF
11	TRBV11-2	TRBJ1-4	ASSLELSEKLF
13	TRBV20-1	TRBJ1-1	SAPRPGTGNTEAF
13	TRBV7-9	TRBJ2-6	ASSSRVSRANVLT
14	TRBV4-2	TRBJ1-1	ASSQVEGAVNTEAF
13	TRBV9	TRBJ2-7	ASSVDGYFTYEQY
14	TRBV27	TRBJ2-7	ASSLDRDRVPYEQY
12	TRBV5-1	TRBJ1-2	ASSLTGGPGGYT
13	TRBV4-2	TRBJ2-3	ASSQDPSGTDTQY
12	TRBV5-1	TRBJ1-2	ASSFSWTAYGYT
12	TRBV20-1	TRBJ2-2	SARDREHTGELF
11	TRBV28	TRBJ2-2	ASSHRGTGELF
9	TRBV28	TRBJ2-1	ASSSMGEQF
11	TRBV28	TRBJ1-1	ASRIQGITEAF
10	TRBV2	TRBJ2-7	ASSEAPGWEY
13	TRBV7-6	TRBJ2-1	ASSGRDRGYNEQF
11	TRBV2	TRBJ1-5	ASNGGWNQPQH
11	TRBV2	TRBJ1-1	ASTLEGTGEAF
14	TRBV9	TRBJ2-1	ASSVYWRNSYNEQF
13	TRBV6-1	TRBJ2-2	ASSDGAQDTGELF
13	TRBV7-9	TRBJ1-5	ASSARGYGNQPQH
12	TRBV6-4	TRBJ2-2	ASSDSTGPGELF
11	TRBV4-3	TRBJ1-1	ASSPSMNTEAF
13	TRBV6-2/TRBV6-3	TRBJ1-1	ASSTLSGAYTEAF
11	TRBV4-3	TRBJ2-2	ASSLVGTGELF
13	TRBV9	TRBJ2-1	ASSAYPGQGYEQF
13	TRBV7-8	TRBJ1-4	ASSWARITNEKLF
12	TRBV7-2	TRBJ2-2	ASSLMGNTGELF
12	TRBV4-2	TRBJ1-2	ASSQPTGEYGYT
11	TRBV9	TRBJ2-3	ASSVVLGDTQY
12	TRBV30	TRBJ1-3	AWSEGGSGNTIY
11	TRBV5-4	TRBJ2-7	ASSSTGGYEQY
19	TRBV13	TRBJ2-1	ASSLSLWGPPAGGFYNEQF
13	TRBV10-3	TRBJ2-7	AISEPGRVAYEQY
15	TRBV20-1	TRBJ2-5	SARDPIAGGGVETQY
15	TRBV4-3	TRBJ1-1	ASSLRTGGGLNTEAF
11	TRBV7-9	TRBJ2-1	ASSFGQQNEQF
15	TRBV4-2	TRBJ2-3	ASSQDQGLAGTDTQY
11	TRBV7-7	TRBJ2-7	ASSLGLDYEQY
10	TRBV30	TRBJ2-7	AYCLVIYEQY
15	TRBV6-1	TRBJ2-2	ASSPLAGGVNTGELF
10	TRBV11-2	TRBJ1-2	ASSPTVYGYT
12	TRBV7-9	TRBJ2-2	ASSSRAYTGELF
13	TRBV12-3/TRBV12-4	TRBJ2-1	ASSRLAGAYNEQF
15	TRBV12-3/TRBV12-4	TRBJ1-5	AFSLVWSGRLIEPQH
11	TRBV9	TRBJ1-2	ASSEASGYGYT
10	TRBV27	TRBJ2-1	ASRTGPNEQF